This TCR beta chain was captured by sequencing in a study of blood T cell repertoires in COVID-19. Study summary: Italy, Spain and the United States were the sources of the convalescent and acute COVID-19 samples. PBMCs, B-cell-depleted T cells, or T cells provided the cDNA or gDNA that made up the material.

Per the germline V gene, CDR1 is LGHNA and CDR2 is YNFKEQ. This CDR3 is 15 amino acids long. Unmatched junction bases numbered 4, after V lost 4 bases and J lost 1 base. Authors' processing steps: It was from reference gene primer amplification that nucleated cell counts were estimated. Assay used: immunoSEQ multiplex PCR; TCRdb lists only in-frame clones, some missing. From that table come the V and J calls and clone size; the DNA was used to work out D and trimming. The table includes some 300,000 clones, 80% to 90% detected once. The specimen sequenced was peripheral blood. This sequence was found in a woman in her 70s with COVID-19, enrolled during active disease. This chain uses TRBV4-2 with TRBJ1-1, with 9 nucleotides matching TRBD1. This chain's CDR3 is CASSRRTGENTEAFF. The DNA of the CDR3 is TGTGCCAGCAGCCGCCGGACAGGGGAGAACACTGAAGCTTTCTTT.